One sample yielded the 30 T cell receptor beta chains listed below, sequenced in a study of blood T cell repertoires in COVID-19. TCRdb keeps only in-frame clones here, not all; method: immunoSEQ multiplex PCR. The sample has 150,000 to 200,000 clones; roughly 91% are singletons. Sample: peripheral blood. Receptors originate from a human donor in a cohort sampled during active COVID-19.

Worth noting for this clone: The sample contains more than one DNA sequence encoding this CDR3. V and J are TRBV11-3 and TRBJ1-1; 8 bases line up with TRBD1. This CDR3 is 14 amino acids long. With V trimmed by 4 bases and J by 1 base, 2 bases remained unmatched. In germline, CDR1 is SGHNT, CDR2 YENEEA. The CDR3 reads CASSSGQGNTEAFF. The CDR3 nucleotides read TGTGCCAGCAGCTCCGGACAGGGGAACACTGAAGCTTTCTTT.

This chain joins TRBV27 and TRBJ1-1; D is possibly TRBD1 (6 bases). The CDR3 has 14 residues. Per the germline V gene, CDR1 is MNHEY and CDR2 is SMNVEV (reference sequence). V gave up 6 bases and J gave up 1 base, with 12 bases separating them. The DNA of the CDR3 is TGTGCCAGCAGCCCAAGGGACACGAACACTGAAGCTTTCTTT. It translates to CASSPRDTNTEAFF.

The J gene is TRBJ1-3, the V gene TRBV9, with D tentatively TRBD1 (5 bases). CDR1 SGDLS and CDR2 YYNGEE come from the germline V gene. The V end lost 3 bases, the J end lost 7 bases, and 14 bases lay between the germline ends. This CDR3 is built from 14 residues. CDR3 DNA: TGTGCCAGCAGCGAGACAGCACTCTTCAACACCATATATTTT. Its translation is CASSETALFNTIYF.

This chain joins TRBV28 and TRBJ2-7; D call uncertain. Germline V gene data show CDR1 as MDHEN and CDR2 as SYDVKM. This CDR3 contains 14 residues. V was cut by 3 bases and J by 0 bases, with 9 bases left in between. The CDR3 region is CASSFYSNSYEQYF. The CDR3 DNA sequence: TGTGCCAGCAGTTTTTACAGCAACTCCTACGAGCAGTACTTC.

The chain recombines TRBV5-8 with TRBJ1-1; the D is unclear. The CDR3 totals 14 residues. The ends were cut back, 1 base at V and 4 bases at J, with 11 bases in the middle. Looked up from germline, CDR1 is SGHTS and CDR2 is YDEGEE. The CDR3 DNA reads as TGTGCCAGCAGCTTGAGAATCGAGGGCACTGAAGCTTTCTTT. This sequence encodes CASSLRIEGTEAFF.

V usage is TRBV7-9 and J usage is TRBJ2-1, with 10 bases fitting TRBD2. Germline V gene sequence: CDR1 SEHNR, CDR2 FQNEAQ (reference sequence). CDR3 size: 14 residues. V shed 7 bases and J 8 bases; nucleotides not matched to a gene: 8. CDR3 sequence (DNA): TGTGCCAGCACGGCTAGCGGGGGCATCGATGAGCAGTTCTTC. Translating it yields CASTASGGIDEQFF.

This chain uses TRBV7-9 with TRBJ2-3; a possible D gene is TRBD1 (6 bases). In germline, CDR1 is SEHNR, CDR2 FQNEAQ (reference sequence). The CDR3 is 16 amino acids. Trimming removed 4 bases from V and 6 bases from J, with 20 bases in between. CDR3 amino acids: CASSSLVGAHGDTQYF. As DNA, the CDR3 is TGTGCCAGCAGCTCCCTGGTGGGGGCGCACGGGGATACGCAGTATTTT.

The chain carries TRBV2 and TRBJ2-5; 13 nucleotides match TRBD2. This CDR3 has 15 residues. Germline CDR1 and CDR2: SNHLY and FYNNEI. V was pared by 5 bases and J by 4 bases, with 4 bases of the junction left unmatched. In DNA form, the CDR3 reads TGTGCCAGCAGTCGACTAGCGGGGGGTCGAGAGACCCAGTACTTC. Translated: CASSRLAGGRETQYF. The variable domain in full, completed from reference TRBV2 and TRBJ2-5, reads EPEVTQTPSHQVTQMGQEVILRCVPISNHLYFYWYRQILGQKVEFLVSFYNNEISEKSEIFDDQFSVERPDGSNFTLKIRSTKLEDSAMYFCASSRLAGGRETQYFGPGTRLLVL.

This clone is a singleton in its sample. This rearrangement joins TRBV29-1 to TRBJ2-5; TRBD1 might be the D (5 bases). This CDR3 region has 12 residues. Germline CDR1 SQVTM, CDR2 ANQGSEA. The V and J ends lost 3 bases and 2 bases respectively, with 7 bases between them. CDR3 sequence reads: CSVDDRQETQYF. The CDR3 nucleotides are TGCAGCGTTGATGACAGACAAGAGACCCAGTACTTC.

The rearrangement uses TRBV11-2 and TRBJ1-6, with a weak D call TRBD1 (6 bases). CDR1 and CDR2 from the germline V gene are SGHAT and FQNNGV. V shed 5 bases and J shed 7 bases, with 18 bases lying between them. This CDR3 region has 16 residues. The CDR3, as DNA: TGTGCCAGCAGCGGGGGGGGGCGTTTGAAGAATTCACCCCTCCACTTT. This encodes CASSGGGRLKNSPLHF.

The chain uses TRBV7-9 and TRBJ2-7; TRBD1 aligns across 10 bases. V was pared by 5 bases and J by 2 bases, with 6 bases of the junction left unmatched. CDR3 size: 15 residues. Germline lookup yields CDR1 SEHNR and CDR2 FQNEAQ (reference sequence). CDR3: CASSGRTGGTYEQYF. The CDR3 DNA reads as TGTGCCAGCAGCGGGAGGACAGGGGGGACCTACGAGCAGTACTTC.

The chain carries TRBV24-1 and TRBJ2-7, with TRBD1 matching 9 bases. The V segment lost 2 bases and the J segment 3 bases; nucleotides outside the gene matches: 22. The CDR3 sequence is 21 residues long. Per germline, CDR1 KGHDR and CDR2 SFDVKD. The CDR3, as DNA: TGTGCCACCAGTGATTCAAGATTGGGACAGGGTAACCGTCTGGTCTACTACGAGCAGTACTTC. Translation gives CATSDSRLGQGNRLVYYEQYF.

V gene TRBV5-5 combines with J gene TRBJ1-3, with 9 bases lining up with TRBD1. Germline V gives CDR1 SGHKS, CDR2 YYEKEE (reference sequence). CDR3 length: 17 residues. Unmatched junction bases numbered 14, after V lost 4 bases and J lost 6 bases. The CDR3 region has the DNA TGTGCCAGCAGCCCTAATCCCGGGACAGGGTTAGAAAACACCATATATTTT. Amino acids: CASSPNPGTGLENTIYF. Filled out from reference TRBV5-5 and TRBJ1-3, the complete variable domain reads DAGVTQSPTHLIKTRGQQVTLRCSPISGHKSVSWYQQVLGQGPQFIFQYYEKEERGRGNFPDRFSARQFPNYSSELNVNALLLGDSALYLCASSPNPGTGLENTIYFGEGSWLTVV.

The CDR3 region is CASTQTGTGNTIYF. The DNA for the CDR3 is TGTGCCAGCACCCAAACAGGAACTGGAAACACCATATATTTT. This sequence joins TRBV7-9 and TRBJ1-3; D is possibly TRBD1 (5 bases). Trimming left V 7 bases short and J 2 bases short, with 12 bases between. Germline assignment: CDR1 SEHNR and CDR2 FQNEAQ (reference sequence). CDR3 length: 14 residues.

The chain recombines TRBV12-5 with TRBJ1-5; no reliable D call. Germline CDR1 LGHNT, CDR2 FRNRAP. The ends were cut back, 1 base at V and 5 bases at J, with 9 bases in the middle. The CDR3 is 14 residues long. The CDR3 coding sequence is TGTGCTAGTGGTTTGGGCCCAGTCCATCAGCCCCAGCATTTT. This gives the protein CASGLGPVHQPQHF.

J is TRBJ2-7 and V is TRBV6-5, with D perhaps TRBD1 (6 bases). The germline V and J ends were trimmed by 6 bases and 3 bases, with 12 bases remaining between them. The CDR3 contains 13 residues. Per germline, CDR1 MNHEY and CDR2 SVGAGI. This CDR3 reads CASSNTGYYEQYF. CDR3 DNA: TGTGCCAGCAGCAATACAGGGTACTACGAGCAGTACTTC.

This clone occurred a few times. The chain carries TRBV25-1 and TRBJ2-7; D is possibly TRBD1 (5 bases). The CDR3 extends over 15 amino acids. Trimming took 4 bases from V and 3 from J, leaving 16 bases between them. CDR1 and CDR2 from the germline V gene are MGHDK and SYGVNS. CDR3 protein: CASSARTRAHYEQYF. CDR3 coding DNA: TGTGCCAGCAGTGCACGGACAAGGGCACACTACGAGCAGTACTTC.

The V gene is TRBV5-4, the J gene TRBJ2-1, with TRBD2 matching over 12 bases. V shed 4 bases, J shed 1 base, and the junction held 3 bases outside the gene matches. Germline loops: CDR1 SGHNT, CDR2 YYREEE (reference sequence). This CDR3 is built from 16 residues. Written as DNA, the CDR3 is TGTGCCAGCAGCCCCGGGACTAGCGGGTCCTACAATGAGCAGTTCTTC. This codes for CASSPGTSGSYNEQFF.

The rearrangement joins TRBV7-2 to TRBJ2-1; the match to TRBD2 covers 9 bases. The CDR3 consists of 16 residues. CDR1 is SGHTA, CDR2 FQGNSA, per germline. Trimming removed 5 bases from V and 8 bases from J; junction bases left unmatched: 13. CDR3 loop: CASSGGTSTVGHEQFF. For the CDR3, the DNA is TGTGCCAGCAGCGGAGGGACTAGCACGGTGGGGCATGAGCAGTTCTTC.

V usage is TRBV6-5 and J usage is TRBJ1-6; 7 bases agree with TRBD1. Germline trimming cut 5 bases from V and 8 bases from J; bases unmatched to any gene: 6. The CDR3 loop spans 14 amino acids. In germline, CDR1 is MNHEY, CDR2 SVGAGI. The CDR3 protein is CASSPTGLDSPLHF. CDR3 in DNA: TGTGCCAGCAGTCCGACAGGGCTTGATTCACCCCTCCACTTT.

This chain's CDR3 is CASSQALRGSNTEAFF. The CDR3 DNA reads as TGTGCCAGCAGCCAAGCGCTTCGGGGGTCGAACACTGAAGCTTTCTTT. V usage is TRBV3-1 (or the pseudogene TRBV3-2) and J usage is TRBJ1-1; D might be TRBD1 (5 bases). Trimming stripped 1 base from V and 1 base from J, with 13 bases between. This CDR3 region has 16 residues. CDR1 LGHDT and CDR2 YNNKEL come from the germline V gene (reference sequence).

This sequence joins TRBV29-1 and TRBJ2-3; possible D gene TRBD1, 6 bases. The V end was cut by 5 bases, the J end by 2 bases, with 17 bases between. CDR3 length: 15 residues. CDR1 and CDR2 (germline): SQVTM, ANQGSEA. CDR3 nucleotide sequence: TGCAGCGTTCGGTGGGCAGGGGTGATCACAGATACGCAGTATTTT. Its protein is CSVRWAGVITDTQYF.

The CDR3 region is CASSQGAGSTEAFF. CDR3 nucleotide sequence: TGTGCCAGCTCACAGGGGGCGGGTTCCACTGAAGCTTTCTTT. The rearrangement joins TRBV6-5 to TRBJ1-1; the match to TRBD1 covers 9 bases. V was pared by 8 bases and J by 4 bases, with 8 bases of the junction left unmatched. The germline CDR1 and CDR2 sequences are MNHEY and SVGAGI. CDR3 length: 14 residues.

The V and J genes are TRBV11-2 and TRBJ2-5, with TRBD2 matching over 12 bases. The germline V gene has CDR1 SGHAT and CDR2 FQNNGV. The CDR3 runs 16 residues. V shed 5 bases and J 4 bases; nucleotides not matched to a gene: 8. The CDR3 sequence: CASSEGTSGSGETQYF. For the CDR3, the DNA is TGTGCCAGCAGCGAAGGGACTAGCGGGTCCGGAGAGACCCAGTACTTC.

This chain links TRBV27 with TRBJ2-1; 10 bases line up with TRBD2. The junction had 14 bases not matched to a gene; V was cut back by 5 bases and J by 7 bases. Germline CDR1 MNHEY, CDR2 SMNVEV (reference sequence). This CDR3 comprises 17 residues. CDR3 sequence reads: CASSLSGRLHSRNEQFF. CDR3 bases: TGTGCCAGCAGTCTTAGCGGGAGGCTTCACTCCAGAAATGAGCAGTTCTTC.

The chain combines TRBV7-9 with TRBJ2-7; D is perhaps TRBD1 (5 bases). The CDR3 covers 16 residues. The ends were cut back, 5 bases at V and 5 bases at J, with 22 bases in the middle. The germline CDR1 and CDR2 sequences are SEHNR and FQNEAQ (reference sequence). The CDR3 DNA reads TGTGCCAGCAGCCGTTTGACAGAGTTCTACGATAACGAGCAGTACTTC. It is translated as CASSRLTEFYDNEQYF.

This clone was found a few times. This chain connects TRBV6-6 to TRBJ1-1; D might be TRBD1 (6 bases). CDR1 MNHNY and CDR2 SVGAGI come from the germline V gene (reference sequence). The ends were cut back, 5 bases at V and 1 base at J, with 11 bases in the middle. The CDR3 runs to 14 residues. The CDR3 protein is CASSAPTGNTEAFF. CDR3 DNA: TGTGCCAGCAGTGCGCCGACAGGGAACACTGAAGCTTTCTTT.

This chain links TRBV27 with TRBJ2-7, with 10 bases matching TRBD2. Unmatched junction bases numbered 8, after V lost 3 bases and J lost 0 bases. There are 17 residues in the CDR3. Germline values: CDR1 MNHEY, CDR2 SMNVEV (reference sequence). The CDR3 protein is CASSLVSGGRSSYEQYF. CDR3 DNA sequence: TGTGCCAGCAGTTTGGTTAGCGGGGGGCGTAGCTCCTACGAGCAGTACTTC.

This sequence joins TRBV11-2 and TRBJ2-5, with 9 bases fitting TRBD2. This CDR3 is 15 amino acids long. The ends lost 3 bases at V and 4 bases at J; junction bases unmatched: 6. CDR1 is SGHAT, CDR2 FQNNGV, per germline. The CDR3 DNA follows: TGTGCCAGCAGCTTTTCTAGCGGGACTGGAGAGACCCAGTACTTC. Amino acid sequence: CASSFSSGTGETQYF.

The J gene is TRBJ2-2, the V gene TRBV28; TRBD2 matches 10 bases. The germline V gene has CDR1 MDHEN and CDR2 SYDVKM. This CDR3 has 15 amino acids. V gave up 6 bases and J gave up 5 bases; unmatched junction bases: 6. As DNA, the CDR3 is TGTGCCAGCAGCCTAGCGGGAGACGGAACCGGGGAGCTGTTTTTT. Its translation is CASSLAGDGTGELFF.